Following are 9 T cell receptor beta chains from one sample sequenced in a study of lymphopenia after photon versus proton radiotherapy. Using immunoSEQ multiplex PCR, the repertoire was profiled, and TCRdb retains in-frame clones only, with some absent. The sample consists of more than 9,500 clones, around 89% of them appearing once. The sample in question was peripheral blood, obtained from a patient treated with proton-based radiotherapy. Every receptor here comes from a man aged 55 to 69 with pancreatic cancer.

V usage is TRBV30 and J usage is TRBJ1-1; D is perhaps TRBD1 (5 bases). Germline CDR1 is GTSNPN and CDR2 is SVGIG (reference sequence). The CDR3 spans 13 residues. V shed 4 bases and J shed 1 base, with 10 bases lying between them. CDR3: CAWNRGANTEAFF. CDR3 DNA: TGTGCCTGGAATAGGGGAGCGAACACTGAAGCTTTCTTT.

This clone was seen just once. This chain connects TRBV11-2 to TRBJ1-2; perhaps TRBD1 as D (5 bases). This CDR3 region has 12 residues. Trimming stripped 8 bases from V and 8 bases from J, with 15 bases between. CDR1 is SGHAT and CDR2 is FQNNGV in the germline V gene. CDR3 amino acids: CASSEGERGYTF. The DNA of the CDR3 is TGTGCCAGCTCGGAAGGGGAAAGGGGCTACACCTTC.

Only a few counts were recorded for this clone. The chain carries TRBV6-4 and TRBJ1-1, with a possible D match to TRBD1 (5 bases). The length of the CDR3 is 12 residues. V was shortened by 2 bases and J by 6 bases, with 7 bases between the two germline ends. Looked up from germline, CDR1 is MRHNA and CDR2 is SNTAGT. The DNA of the CDR3 is TGTGCCAGCAGTGACGGGGCGGCTGAAGCTTTCTTT. It specifies CASSDGAAEAFF.

The V gene is TRBV9, the J gene TRBJ2-1; possible D gene TRBD1, 6 bases. The CDR3 covers 19 residues. The ends were cut back, 0 bases at V and 0 bases at J, with 19 bases in the middle. CDR1 is SGDLS, CDR2 YYNGEE, per germline. The CDR3 nucleotides are TGTGCCAGCAGCGTAGGGGGGCTGGGGCAGGGAAGCTCCTACAATGAGCAGTTCTTC. It yields the protein CASSVGGLGQGSSYNEQFF.

In its sample, this clone was seen once. This chain joins TRBV5-1 and TRBJ2-5, with 8 bases that match TRBD2. The germline V gene has CDR1 SGHRS and CDR2 YFSETQ. The J segment lost 3 bases and the V segment lost 0 bases, leaving 1 base of the junction unmatched. The CDR3 sequence is 14 residues long. CDR3 region: CASSLVAGKETQYF. For the CDR3, the DNA is TGCGCCAGCAGCTTGGTAGCGGGAAAAGAGACCCAGTACTTC.

The chain links TRBV5-8 to TRBJ1-1, with 10 positions matching TRBD1. The CDR3 spans 16 residues. Germline CDR1 SGHTS, CDR2 YDEGEE. V lost 4 bases and J lost 1; bases outside the gene matches: 7. CDR3 loop: CASSGTGQGKNTEAFF. CDR3 nucleotide sequence: TGTGCCAGCAGCGGAACGGGACAGGGGAAGAACACTGAAGCTTTCTTT.

CDR3 in amino acids: CASKGSITEAFF. The CDR3 DNA follows: TGTGCCAGCAAAGGGAGTATCACTGAAGCTTTCTTT. V is TRBV10-3 and J is TRBJ1-1; D is undetermined. The CDR3 has 12 amino acids. Per germline, CDR1 ENHRY and CDR2 SYGVKD. V was clipped by 10 bases and J by 4 bases, with 13 bases between them.

The chain is built from TRBV19 and TRBJ2-7; a weak D match, TRBD2 (5 bases). Germline V gene data show CDR1 as LNHDA and CDR2 as SQIVND (reference sequence). Deletions cut 4 bases from V and 6 bases from J, with 16 bases between. CDR3 length: 14 residues. CDR3 residues: CASSNSGFGPEQYF. The DNA of the CDR3 is TGTGCCAGTAGTAACTCGGGATTCGGGCCCGAGCAGTACTTC.

The gene calls are TRBV6-5 and TRBJ2-6; D might be TRBD1 (5 bases). CDR1 and CDR2 from the germline V gene are MNHEY and SVGAGI. The CDR3 has 15 residues. Trimming cost V 2 bases and J 0 bases, with 5 bases left between them. Written as DNA, the CDR3 is TGTGCCAGCAGTTACAGGGGCTCTGGGGCCAACGTCCTGACTTTC. It translates to CASSYRGSGANVLTF.